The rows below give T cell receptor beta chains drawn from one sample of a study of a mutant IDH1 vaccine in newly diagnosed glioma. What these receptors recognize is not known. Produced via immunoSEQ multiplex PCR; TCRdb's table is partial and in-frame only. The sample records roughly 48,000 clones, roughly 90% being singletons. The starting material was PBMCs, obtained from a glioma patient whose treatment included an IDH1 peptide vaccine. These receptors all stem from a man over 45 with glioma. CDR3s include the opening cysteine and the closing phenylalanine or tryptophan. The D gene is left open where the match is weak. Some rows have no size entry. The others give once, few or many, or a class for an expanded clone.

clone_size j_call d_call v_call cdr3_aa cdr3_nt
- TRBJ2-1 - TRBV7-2 CASSWGGGSYNEQFF TGTGCCAGCAGCTGGGGTGGGGGCTCCTACAATGAGCAGTTCTTC
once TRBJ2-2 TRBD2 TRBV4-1 CASRSSGNTGELFF TGCGCCAGCAGGTCTAGCGGTAACACCGGGGAGCTGTTTTTT
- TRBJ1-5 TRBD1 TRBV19 CASSRQGHQPQHF TGTGCCAGTAGTAGACAGGGACACCAGCCCCAGCATTTT
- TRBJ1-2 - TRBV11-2 CASSVGQNYGYTF TGTGCCAGCAGCGTAGGACAGAACTATGGCTACACCTTC
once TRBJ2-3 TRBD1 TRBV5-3 CARSCGGQGGSDTQYF TGTGCCAGAAGCTGTGGAGGACAGGGTGGCTCAGATACGCAGTATTTT
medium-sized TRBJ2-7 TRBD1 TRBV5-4 CASSNRGTGRSEQYF TGTGCCAGCAGCAACCGGGGGACAGGGAGGTCCGAGCAGTACTTC
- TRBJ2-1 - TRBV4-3 CASSQDRFNYNEQFF TGCGCCAGCAGCCAAGATCGATTCAACTACAATGAGCAGTTCTTC
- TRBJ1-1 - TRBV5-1 CASSSGMGLGTEAFF TGCGCCAGCAGCTCCGGTATGGGGCTCGGCACTGAAGCTTTCTTT
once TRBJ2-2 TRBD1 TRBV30 CAYRQGATGELFF TGTGCCTACAGACAGGGGGCTACCGGGGAGCTGTTTTTT
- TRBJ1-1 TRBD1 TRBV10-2 CASSELDRVNTEAFF TGCGCCAGCAGTGAATTAGACAGGGTGAACACTGAAGCTTTCTTT
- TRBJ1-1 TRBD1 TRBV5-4 CASSPDRGQTEAFF TGTGCCAGCAGCCCGGACAGGGGCCAAACCGAAGCTTTCTTT
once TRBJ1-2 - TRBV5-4 CASSLWGAGGYTF TGTGCCAGCAGCTTATGGGGGGCAGGTGGCTACACCTTC
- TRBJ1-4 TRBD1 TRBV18 CASSPRRQGEKLFF TGTGCCAGCTCACCACGGAGACAGGGGGAAAAACTGTTTTTT
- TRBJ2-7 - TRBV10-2 CASSESISYEQYF TGCGCCAGCAGTGAGTCCATCTCCTACGAGCAGTACTTC
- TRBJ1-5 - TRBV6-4 CASSSPDQPQHF TGTGCCAGCAGTTCTCCCGATCAGCCCCAGCATTTT
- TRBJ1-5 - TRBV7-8 CASSQFDGNVVNQPQHF TGTGCCAGCAGCCAATTCGACGGGAACGTCGTAAATCAGCCCCAGCATTTT
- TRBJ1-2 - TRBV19 CASSWDMSFNYGYTF TGTGCCAGTAGTTGGGACATGAGCTTCAACTATGGCTACACCTTC
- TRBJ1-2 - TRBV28 CASSPAGGARVNGYTF TGTGCCAGCAGTCCCGCGGGGGGGGCGCGGGTAAATGGCTACACCTTC
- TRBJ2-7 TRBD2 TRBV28 CASRNPGGSYEQYF TGTGCCAGCAGAAATCCGGGGGGAAGCTACGAGCAGTACTTC
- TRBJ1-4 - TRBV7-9 CASSRDTEKLFF TGTGCCAGCAGCCGGGACACCGAAAAACTGTTTTTT
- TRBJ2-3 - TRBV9 CASSAFPGSGTDTQYF TGTGCCAGCAGCGCCTTCCCGGGATCGGGCACAGATACGCAGTATTTT
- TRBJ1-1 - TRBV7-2 CASSSDRLTTEAFF TGTGCCAGCAGCTCGGACAGACTAACCACTGAAGCTTTCTTT
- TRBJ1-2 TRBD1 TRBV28 CATYEGGGGYTF TGTGCCACCTACGAAGGGGGCGGGGGCTACACCTTC
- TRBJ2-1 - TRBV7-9 CASSLGRAGANEQFF TGTGCCAGCAGCTTAGGGAGGGCAGGGGCCAATGAGCAGTTCTTC